Here is one TCR beta chain with its context. Its antigen is not identified. An oligo carrying a UMI was ligated to the cDNA 3' end. The first PCR ran 4 to 5 cycles with an equimolar RC1.1 and RC1.2 beta primer mix. A single record per CDR3 protein comes from TCRdb applying MiXCR to the UMI-ligation and nested PCR reads. The data contain approximately 41,000 distinct CDR3 sequences, approximately 15% of them singletons. The sample is drawn from a study of quantifying T cell responses using KT2 cells. Across the study: Reverse transcription used primers in the TCR alpha and beta constant regions. Findings of the study overall: Very high KT2 spike-in numbers caused saturation in KT2 sequence detection.

V shed 3 bases and J shed 7 bases, with 12 bases lying between them. This CDR3 is 14 amino acids long. Germline CDR1 reads SNHLY; CDR2 reads FYNNEI. Known numbers of the T cell clone KT2 were added to PBMC. A range of KT2-to-PBMC ratios was made using fixed PBMC numbers. The sequence derives from a human donor. The chain joins TRBV2 to TRBJ1-4; D perhaps matches TRBD1 (6 bases). Input material: PBMCs spiked with cells of the T cell clone KT2. CDR3 bases: TGTGCCAGCAGTGAGAAGAGACAGGTTGAAAAACTGTTTTTT. This gives the protein CASSEKRQVEKLFF.